These 20 T cell receptor beta chains were sequenced from one sample in a study of CD4 T cells in relation to SARS-CoV-2 and coronaviruses. CD4+ T cells from unexposed donors were obtained before the COVID-19 pandemic (2011-2018). Isolation of CD4+ T cells took place after about 9 days in culture. TCRdb's table, derived via immunoSEQ multiplex PCR, lists solely in-frame clones and lacks some. This sample has tens of thousands of clones, with approximately 72% found just once. These receptors are not linked to any known antigen. The sequenced sample was CD4+ T cells from PBMCs, cultured in vitro. These receptors were obtained from a human donor in good health.

This chain joins TRBV24-1 and TRBJ2-5; no clear D gene. This CDR3 spans 15 amino acids. V was pared by 4 bases and J by 1 base, with 12 bases between. In germline, CDR1 is KGHDR, CDR2 SFDVKD. The CDR3: CATSDSRHLQETQYF. The CDR3 region has the DNA TGTGCCACCAGTGACTCACGACACCTCCAAGAGACCCAGTACTTC.

The chain couples TRBV19 to TRBJ1-3; D gene unclear. V lost 1 base and J 0 bases, leaving 4 bases between the germline ends. The CDR3 extends over 14 amino acids. The V gene's germline CDR1 is LNHDA and CDR2 SQIVND (reference sequence). In DNA form, the CDR3 reads TGTGCCAGTAGTATAGCAGGCTCTGGAAACACCATATATTTT. This encodes CASSIAGSGNTIYF. The whole variable domain, filled in from reference TRBV19 and TRBJ1-3, reads DGGITQSPKYLFRKEGQNVTLSCEQNLNHDAMYWYRQDPGQGLRLIYYSQIVNDFQKGDIAEGYSVSREKKESFPLTVTSAQKNPTAFYLCASSIAGSGNTIYFGEGSWLTVV.

The chain couples TRBV18 to TRBJ2-5; 9 nucleotides line up with TRBD2. The CDR3 runs 16 residues. The V segment lost 0 bases and the J segment 4 bases; nucleotides outside the gene matches: 6. Germline lookup yields CDR1 KGHSH and CDR2 LQKENI. The CDR3 is CASSPPSLAGRETQYF. Written as DNA, the CDR3 is TGTGCCAGCTCACCACCGTCGCTAGCGGGAAGAGAGACCCAGTACTTC.

The V call is TRBV18, the J call TRBJ1-1; D not certain. Germline values: CDR1 KGHSH, CDR2 LQKENI. CDR3 size: 15 residues. V was clipped by 5 bases and J by 3 bases, with 16 bases between them. The CDR3: CASSWRAGVDTEAFF. The CDR3 DNA reads TGTGCCAGCTCATGGCGGGCGGGCGTGGACACTGAAGCTTTCTTT.

This sequence joins TRBV5-8 and TRBJ2-1; a possible D gene is TRBD1 (5 bases). CDR3 size: 15 residues. The ends were cut back, 4 bases at V and 2 bases at J, with 13 bases in the middle. Germline-derived CDR1 and CDR2 are SGHTS and YDEGEE. The CDR3 sequence is CASSPGMMPYNEQFF. Written as DNA, the CDR3 is TGTGCCAGCAGCCCAGGGATGATGCCCTACAATGAGCAGTTCTTC. The full variable domain, with the rest looked up from reference TRBV5-8 and TRBJ2-1, is EAGVTQSPTHLIKTRGQQATLRCSPISGHTSVYWYQQALGLGLQFLLWYDEGEERNRGNFPPRFSGRQFPNYSSELNVNALELEDSALYLCASSPGMMPYNEQFFGPGTRLTVL.

In the case of this clone: Mismatch with germline at one junction end may stem from a read error. V is TRBV7-9 and J is TRBJ2-1, with TRBD2 matching 8 bases. CDR1 is SEHNR, CDR2 FQNEAQ, per germline (reference sequence). The CDR3 sequence is 13 residues long. The CDR3 sequence: CVSSLAGPHEQFF. CDR3 nucleotide sequence: TGTGTCAGCAGCTTAGCGGGGCCCCATGAGCAGTTCTTC.

The chain employs TRBV5-1 and TRBJ1-1; 7 nucleotides align to TRBD1. This CDR3 is 15 amino acids long. CDR1 SGHRS and CDR2 YFSETQ come from the germline V gene. Trimming took 4 bases from V and 1 from J; bases not matched to a gene: 7. CDR3 sequence: CASSRSGTENTEAFF. Here the CDR3 DNA reads TGCGCCAGCAGCCGCTCCGGGACAGAGAACACTGAAGCTTTCTTT.

Notes on this clone: The junction and the germline gene differ at one end; a read error may be behind it. The rearrangement joins TRBV2 to TRBJ2-1; the D is unclear. Germline CDR1 is SNHLY and CDR2 is FYNNEI. The CDR3 consists of 10 residues. The DNA for the CDR3 is TGTGCCAGCAGTGATGTTACGACACTCTTC. Translated, it gives CASSDVTTLF.

This clone turned up a few times. The rearrangement uses TRBV24-1 and TRBJ2-3, with a tentative D call TRBD2 (6 bases). Trimming pared 2 bases from V and 6 bases from J, leaving 17 bases between. The V gene's germline CDR1 is KGHDR and CDR2 SFDVKD. This CDR3 has 16 residues. The CDR3: CATSDSWVGGVDTQYF. In nucleotides, the CDR3 is TGTGCCACCAGTGATTCGTGGGTTGGAGGGGTGGATACGCAGTATTTT.

The chain is built from TRBV5-6 and TRBJ1-3; TRBD1 agrees at 7 bases. This CDR3 is 15 amino acids long. V lost 2 bases to trimming and J lost 2 bases; unmatched junction nucleotides: 4. Germline-derived CDR1 and CDR2 are SGHDT and YYEEEE. The CDR3 region is CASSFTGATGNTIYF. CDR3 DNA sequence: TGTGCCAGCAGCTTCACAGGGGCCACTGGAAACACCATATATTTT.

The genes are TRBV19 and TRBJ2-7; either TRBD1 or TRBD2 may supply D (5 bases each). V was shortened by 7 bases and J by 2 bases, with 27 bases between the two germline ends. Germline V gene data show CDR1 as LNHDA and CDR2 as SQIVND (reference sequence). CDR3 size: 18 residues. The CDR3: CASTHRWDLGTHTYEQYF. CDR3 coding DNA: TGTGCCAGTACCCACCGATGGGACCTCGGCACTCACACCTACGAGCAGTACTTC.

The genes are TRBV20-1 and TRBJ2-3; D unclear. Germline values: CDR1 DFQATT, CDR2 SNEGSKA (reference sequence). Trimming removed 1 base from V and 5 bases from J, with 4 bases in between. The length of the CDR3 is 11 residues. CDR3 sequence (DNA): TGCAGTGCTAGAGTGGGAGATACGCAGTATTTT. Protein sequence: CSARVGDTQYF.

The V gene is TRBV30, the J gene TRBJ1-3; tentative D call: TRBD1 (6 bases). Trimming cost V 4 bases and J 4 bases, with 11 bases left between them. Looked up from germline, CDR1 is GTSNPN and CDR2 is SVGIG (reference sequence). The CDR3 is made up of 13 amino acids. The CDR3 DNA follows: TGTGCCTGGACTACAGGGTGGGGAAACACCATATATTTT. Its protein product is CAWTTGWGNTIYF.

A few counts support this clone. The chain carries TRBV5-1 and TRBJ2-7; TRBD1 matches 9 bases. Germline CDR1 is SGHRS and CDR2 is YFSETQ. Unmatched junction bases numbered 3, after V lost 3 bases and J lost 2 bases. CDR3 size: 14 residues. The CDR3 sequence: CASSWGQGTYEQYF. Here the CDR3 DNA reads TGCGCCAGCAGCTGGGGACAGGGCACCTACGAGCAGTACTTC.

The chain employs TRBV4-1 and TRBJ2-3, with a tentative D call TRBD2 (5 bases). The germline V gene has CDR1 MGHRA and CDR2 YSYEKL. Trimming left V 1 base short and J 2 bases short, with 13 bases between. The CDR3 has 16 amino acids. CDR3 protein: CASSQGLALNTDTQYF. The CDR3 DNA follows: TGCGCCAGCAGCCAAGGTCTAGCTCTGAACACAGATACGCAGTATTTT.

The chain combines TRBV4-2 with TRBJ2-7; TRBD2 matches at 7 bases. This CDR3 has 14 residues. Looked up from germline, CDR1 is LGHNA and CDR2 is YNFKEQ. V was clipped by 2 bases and J by 3 bases; unmatched bases: 4. CDR3 protein: CASSQSSGDYEQYF. As DNA, the CDR3 is TGTGCCAGCAGCCAATCTAGCGGTGACTACGAGCAGTACTTC.

This chain links TRBV28 with TRBJ2-3; the D gene could be TRBD1 or TRBD2 (5 bases each). The germline V gene encodes CDR1 MDHEN and CDR2 SYDVKM. The CDR3 is 15 residues long. Trimming took off 8 bases at V and 4 bases at J, with 19 bases between the two ends. The CDR3 nucleotides read TGTGCCAGCGCCAGACAGATCCTGGGGGCAGATACGCAGTATTTT. Amino acids: CASARQILGADTQYF.

The rearrangement joins TRBV6-5 to TRBJ2-7; D possibly matches TRBD1 or TRBD2 (6 bases each). Germline V gives CDR1 MNHEY, CDR2 SVGAGI. This CDR3 region has 14 residues. Trimming removed 7 bases at V and 5 bases at J, with 18 bases between. The CDR3 region is CASKLRRGANEQYF. DNA for the CDR3: TGTGCCAGCAAACTCCGAAGGGGGGCGAACGAGCAGTACTTC.

CDR3 bases: TGTGCCAGCAGTGAAAGTGGACAAGTCTACGAGCAGTACTTC. It is translated as CASSESGQVYEQYF. The chain is built from TRBV2 and TRBJ2-7, with TRBD1 as a possible D gene (5 bases). The CDR3 totals 14 residues. Germline CDR1 is SNHLY and CDR2 is FYNNEI. Trimming cost V 2 bases and J 3 bases, with 11 bases left between them.

The CDR3 here is CASSTERGPSTDTQYF. The CDR3 nucleotides read TGTGCCAGCAGTACGGAACGTGGACCTAGCACAGATACGCAGTATTTT. The chain is built from TRBV2 and TRBJ2-3; D is undetermined. Deletions cut 5 bases from V and 0 bases from J, with 15 bases between. CDR3 length: 16 amino acids. CDR1 and CDR2 from the germline V gene are SNHLY and FYNNEI.